The 28 T cell receptor beta chains reported below all come from one sample, sequenced in a study of T cells after yellow fever vaccination. Using its own MiXCR run on the 5' RACE reads, TCRdb lists one record per CDR3 protein. The data hold a few hundred thousand distinct CDR3 sequences, with around 20% observed a single time. The specimen was PBMCs, collected before the yellow fever booster vaccination. The receptor source for this set is a man between 18 and 29 years old who received the YFV17D yellow fever vaccine.

This clonotype was seen a few times. J is TRBJ1-2 and V is TRBV14; 10 nucleotides agree with TRBD1. CDR1 SGHDN and CDR2 FVKESK come from the germline V gene. The CDR3 extends over 16 amino acids. The J segment lost 4 bases and the V segment lost 0 bases, leaving 5 bases of the junction unmatched. This CDR3 is CASSQDPGQGSYGYTF. DNA of the CDR3: TGTGCCAGCAGCCAAGACCCGGGACAGGGGAGCTATGGCTACACCTTC.

This clonotype has more than one count but fewer than ten. The rearrangement uses TRBV5-1 and TRBJ2-7; 8 nucleotides align to TRBD1. Germline V gene sequence: CDR1 SGHRS, CDR2 YFSETQ. V lost 6 bases, J lost 2 bases, and 7 bases stayed unmatched. This CDR3 contains 14 residues. The CDR3 sequence: CASKQGVSTYEQYF. For the CDR3, the DNA is TGCGCCAGCAAACAGGGGGTTTCTACCTACGAGCAGTACTTC. Full variable domain (rest looked up from reference TRBV5-1 and TRBJ2-7): KAGVTQTPRYLIKTRGQQVTLSCSPISGHRSVSWYQQTPGQGLQFLFEYFSETQRNKGNFPGRFSGRQFSNSRSEMNVSTLELGDSALYLCASKQGVSTYEQYFGPGTRLTVT.

This clonotype occurred a few times. This chain connects TRBV20-1 to TRBJ1-4; TRBD1 agrees at 7 bases. The germline gives CDR1 DFQATT, CDR2 SNEGSKA (reference sequence). The CDR3 spans 16 residues. The junction had 13 bases not matched to a gene; V was cut back by 3 bases and J by 6 bases. CDR3 in amino acids: CSARDPFRGGDEKLFF. The CDR3 DNA follows: TGCAGTGCTAGGGACCCATTCAGGGGGGGGGATGAAAAACTGTTTTTT.

This sequence joins TRBV6-2 or TRBV6-3 and TRBJ2-1; D tentatively fits TRBD1 or TRBD2 (5 bases each). Between the trimmed V and J ends, which lost 6 bases and 7 bases, there was a span of 10 bases. The CDR3 runs to 12 residues. Looked up from germline, CDR1 is MNHEY and CDR2 is SVGEGT. CDR3 region: CASSRDRNEQFF. The CDR3 DNA sequence: TGTGCCAGCAGCCGGGACCGAAATGAGCAGTTCTTC.

This sequence joins TRBV4-3 and TRBJ1-2; no reliable D call. This CDR3 spans 16 amino acids. Germline-derived CDR1 and CDR2 are LGHNA and YSLEER. Trimming took 0 bases from V and 2 from J, leaving 13 bases between them. The CDR3 nucleotides read TGCGCCAGCAGCCAAGATCCTGGCAGCTTAAACTATGGCTACACCTTC. It encodes CASSQDPGSLNYGYTF.

This clonotype was recorded a few times. The chain uses TRBV12-3 or TRBV12-4 and TRBJ2-2; 7 positions agree with TRBD1. CDR3 length equals 14 residues. J was trimmed by 7 bases and V by 3 bases; bases with no gene match: 5. In DNA form, the CDR3 reads TGTGCCAGCAGTTTGAACAGGGGCCACGGGGAGCTGTTTTTT. Encoded protein: CASSLNRGHGELFF.

The CDR3 nucleotides read TGTGCCAGCAGCCCGACAGGCCAGTATGGCTACACCTTC. Residues: CASSPTGQYGYTF. The genes are TRBV12-3 or TRBV12-4 and TRBJ1-2, with D possibly being TRBD1 (6 bases). V lost 6 bases, J lost 5 bases, and 13 bases lay in between. The CDR3 runs 13 residues.

This rearrangement joins TRBV5-1 to TRBJ1-1, with D possibly being TRBD1 (6 bases). Germline CDR1 is SGHRS and CDR2 is YFSETQ. The CDR3 loop spans 15 amino acids. V shed 2 bases and J shed 7 bases, with 18 bases lying between them. CDR3 sequence (DNA): TGCGCCAGCAGCTTTGCGCTCCAGCAGGGGATTGAAGCTTTCTTT. Translated, it gives CASSFALQQGIEAFF.

This rearrangement joins TRBV12-5 to TRBJ1-3; a possible D gene is TRBD1 (5 bases). The CDR3 runs to 14 residues. Germline V gene sequence: CDR1 LGHNT, CDR2 FRNRAP. The germline V and J ends were trimmed by 1 base and 3 bases, with 7 bases remaining between them. The CDR3 nucleotides are TGTGCTAGTGGTTTGGGGGGGTATGGAAACACCATATATTTT. Translating gives CASGLGGYGNTIYF. Variable domain in full (rest from reference TRBV12-5 and TRBJ1-3): DARVTQTPRHKVTEMGQEVTMRCQPILGHNTVFWYRQTMMQGLELLAYFRNRAPLDDSGMPKDRFSAEMPDATLATLKIQPSEPRDSAVYFCASGLGGYGNTIYFGEGSWLTVV.

V is TRBV7-3 and J is TRBJ2-1; TRBD1 is a possible D gene (5 bases). The V end was cut by 5 bases, the J end by 4 bases, with 9 bases between. Germline V gene data show CDR1 as SGHTA and CDR2 as FQGTGA. The CDR3 has 13 amino acids. CDR3 sequence: CASSVSGYNEQFF. The CDR3 bases are TGTGCCAGCAGCGTTTCAGGGTACAATGAGCAGTTCTTC.

This clonotype was counted at least ten times. CDR3 bases: TGTGCCAGCAGCTTATACTCTCCTCAGCCCCAGCATTTT. Residues: CASSLYSPQPQHF. This chain uses TRBV7-2 with TRBJ1-5; D gene ambiguous. Germline lookup yields CDR1 SGHTA and CDR2 FQGNSA. V lost 2 bases to trimming and J lost 6 bases, with 8 bases between them. CDR3 size: 13 residues.

The chain carries TRBV12-3 or TRBV12-4 and TRBJ2-5, with D possibly TRBD1 on 5 matching bases. Between the trimmed V and J ends, which lost 6 bases and 3 bases, there was a span of 11 bases. The CDR3 extends over 13 amino acids. CDR3 nucleotide sequence: TGTGCCAGCAGCCCCGACAGTGAAGAGACCCAGTACTTC. It specifies CASSPDSEETQYF.

This chain links TRBV9 with TRBJ1-3; D is unclear. The CDR3 has 15 amino acids. Germline V gene lookup returns CDR1 SGDLS and CDR2 YYNGEE. Trimming took off 0 bases at V and 10 bases at J, with 17 bases between the two ends. The CDR3 DNA reads TGTGCCAGCAGCGTAGACACAGCCGTTGGAAGGACCATATATTTT. It encodes CASSVDTAVGRTIYF.

This clonotype was seen a handful of times. The V call is TRBV6-6, the J call TRBJ2-7, with 12 bases that match TRBD2. V was clipped by 11 bases and J by 5 bases; unmatched bases: 13. Germline values: CDR1 MNHNY, CDR2 SVGAGI (reference sequence). This CDR3 spans 15 amino acids. As DNA, the CDR3 is TGTGCCTGCCGGACTAGCGGGGCCTATTTTGACGAGCAGTACGTC. Translated, it gives CACRTSGAYFDEQYV.

The chain recombines TRBV20-1 with TRBJ1-6; weak D call: TRBD1 (5 bases). The germline gives CDR1 DFQATT, CDR2 SNEGSKA (reference sequence). Trimming cost V 1 base and J 14 bases, with 18 bases left between them. This CDR3 comprises 14 residues. The CDR3 DNA follows: TGCAGTGCTAGAGGTGGGGGGTCCCAGGGATCCCTCCACTTT. It encodes CSARGGGSQGSLHF.

A few counts support this clonotype. The chain uses TRBV6-4 and TRBJ2-7; D ambiguous. The CDR3 spans 10 residues. V shed 6 bases and J shed 4 bases, with 4 bases lying between them. The germline V gene encodes CDR1 MRHNA and CDR2 SNTAGT. In DNA form, the CDR3 reads TGTGCCAGCAGGTTTTACGAGCAGTACGTC. Translation: CASRFYEQYV.

This chain uses TRBV24-1 with TRBJ1-5; D is unresolved. Trimming shortened V by 3 bases and J by 7 bases, and 0 bases separated the two germline ends. The germline V gene has CDR1 KGHDR and CDR2 SFDVKD. CDR3 length equals 10 residues. In DNA form, the CDR3 reads TGTGCCACCAGTGATCAGCCCCAGCATTTT. As protein: CATSDQPQHF.

This clonotype was seen a handful of times. CDR3 in amino acids: CASSMDRNQPQHF. In DNA, the CDR3 is TGTGCCAGTAGTATGGACAGAAATCAGCCCCAGCATTTT. The chain joins TRBV19 to TRBJ1-5, with D possibly TRBD1 on 6 matching bases. V shed 3 bases and J shed 4 bases, with 7 bases lying between them. The CDR3 loop spans 13 amino acids. In germline, CDR1 is LNHDA, CDR2 SQIVND (reference sequence).

The J gene is TRBJ1-1, the V gene TRBV6-2 or TRBV6-3; D gene uncertain. Trimming left V 6 bases short and J 2 bases short, with 10 bases between. This CDR3 spans 13 amino acids. The germline CDR1 and CDR2 sequences are MNHEY and SVGEGT. The CDR3 spells CASSRAGNTEAFF. The CDR3 DNA follows: TGTGCCAGCAGCCGGGCCGGAAACACTGAAGCTTTCTTT.

The CDR3: CASSLQGVTQYF. The CDR3 nucleotides are TGTGCCAGCAGTCTGCAGGGGGTGACCCAGTACTTC. This chain joins TRBV6-2 or TRBV6-3 and TRBJ2-5; 7 nucleotides align to TRBD1. This CDR3 is 12 amino acids long. Germline V lookup: CDR1 MNHEY, CDR2 SVGEGT. The trim removed 5 bases at V and 7 bases at J, leaving 4 bases unmatched.

This clonotype has only a few counts. The chain links TRBV27 to TRBJ2-1; TRBD2 agrees at 7 bases. Germline V gives CDR1 MNHEY, CDR2 SMNVEV (reference sequence). CDR3 size: 15 residues. J lost 7 bases, V lost 5 bases, and 11 bases had no gene match. DNA for the CDR3: TGTGCCAGCAGTAGAGGGTCGGGGGGACTGAATGAGCAGTTCTTC. Translated: CASSRGSGGLNEQFF.

The rearrangement links TRBV7-9 to TRBJ2-7; no firm D call. Between the trimmed V and J ends, which lost 1 base and 3 bases, there was a span of 7 bases. Germline assignment: CDR1 SEHNR and CDR2 FQNEAQ (reference sequence). CDR3 length equals 13 residues. CDR3 protein: CASSLGANYEQYV. CDR3 nucleotides: TGTGCCAGCAGCTTAGGGGCCAACTACGAGCAGTACGTC.

The DNA of the CDR3 is TGTGCCAGCTCACCAAGTCGACAGGGGCCGATCTATGGCTACACCTTC. It yields the protein CASSPSRQGPIYGYTF. The rearrangement joins TRBV18 to TRBJ1-2, with TRBD1 identical over 8 bases. CDR3 length: 16 amino acids. The trim removed 2 bases at V and 4 bases at J, leaving 9 bases unmatched. Germline-derived CDR1 and CDR2 are KGHSH and LQKENI.

The chain carries TRBV6-2 or TRBV6-3 and TRBJ1-5; 9 bases agree with TRBD1. V trimming: 6 bases; J trimming: 4 bases; junction bases outside the gene matches: 7. The CDR3 runs 15 residues. Germline assignment: CDR1 MNHEY and CDR2 SVGEGT. This CDR3 reads CASRVTGGKNQPQHF. In DNA, the CDR3 is TGTGCCAGCAGGGTAACAGGGGGCAAAAATCAGCCCCAGCATTTT.

This clonotype was counted a few times. The chain combines TRBV10-3 with TRBJ2-2; D gene unclear. Germline V gene data show CDR1 as ENHRY and CDR2 as SYGVKD. This CDR3 is 15 amino acids long. Trimming stripped 1 base from V and 0 bases from J, with 6 bases between. The CDR3 sequence: CAISEWMANTGELFF. The CDR3 DNA follows: TGTGCCATCAGTGAGTGGATGGCGAACACCGGGGAGCTGTTTTTT.

This chain joins TRBV9 and TRBJ2-3; weak D call: TRBD2 (7 bases). This CDR3 is built from 16 residues. Trimming cost V 3 bases and J 2 bases, with 16 bases left between them. Germline CDR1 and CDR2: SGDLS and YYNGEE. The DNA for the CDR3 is TGTGCCAGCAGCGCCCGTGGGGGGGGCCTCACAGATACGCAGTATTTT. This encodes CASSARGGGLTDTQYF.

CDR3 sequence (DNA): TGTGCCAGCAGGAAACCGCTTTGGGGGGACACTGAAGCTTTCTTT. Its translation is CASRKPLWGDTEAFF. The genes are TRBV6-2 or TRBV6-3 and TRBJ1-1, with D possibly being TRBD1 (5 bases). CDR1 MNHEY and CDR2 SVGEGT come from the germline V gene. Trimming pared 6 bases from V and 3 bases from J, leaving 17 bases between. This CDR3 has 15 residues.

The chain carries TRBV12-3 or TRBV12-4 and TRBJ2-3; 15 bases map to TRBD2. V lost 8 bases and J lost 9; bases outside the gene matches: 9. The CDR3 is made up of 15 amino acids. Here the CDR3 reads CASGRTSGGAVTQYF. CDR3 sequence (DNA): TGTGCCAGCGGCCGGACTAGCGGGGGGGCAGTCACGCAGTATTTT.